Listed below are T cell receptor beta chains from one sample, sequenced in a study of T-cell memory formation after mild COVID-19. A single record per CDR3 protein comes from TCRdb applying MiXCR to the 5' RACE reads. The table lists a few hundred thousand distinct CDR3 sequences, over 15% of them singletons. Source material: PBMCs or a T cell subset sorted from them (not recorded which). These receptor sequences come from a man aged 18 to 30 who had mild COVID-19 (a few samples of this study predate the infection). Cell type and time point are not known. Each CDR3 is given with its conserved first and last residue. Fields, in order: J gene, V gene, D gene, clone size, CDR3 protein, CDR3 DNA. A D gene is named only where the DNA matches it firmly. The listing skips clone size in some rows; elsewhere it reads once, few, many or a size class.

>TRBJ1-5|TRBV7-2|-|-
CASSFSGSSNQPQHF
TGTGCCAGCAGCTTTTCTGGTTCTAGCAATCAGCCCCAGCATTTT
>TRBJ2-1|TRBV5-1|-|few
CASSLEGVNNEQFF
TGCGCCAGCAGCTTGGAAGGGGTAAACAATGAGCAGTTCTTC
>TRBJ2-1|TRBV12-3/TRBV12-4|-|-
CASSLAPGKGYNEQFF
TGTGCCAGCAGTTTAGCGCCAGGGAAGGGCTACAATGAGCAGTTCTTC
>TRBJ2-5|TRBV28|TRBD1|-
CASSGDRGRGETQYF
TGTGCCAGCAGCGGCGACAGGGGGCGAGGAGAGACCCAGTACTTC
>TRBJ2-5|TRBV11-2|-|-
CASSLVPGAEEETQYF
TGTGCCAGCAGCTTAGTTCCAGGGGCCGAAGAAGAGACCCAGTACTTC
>TRBJ1-1|TRBV9|TRBD1|few
CASSVTGANTEAFF
TGTGCCAGCAGCGTCACAGGGGCGAACACTGAAGCTTTCTTT
>TRBJ2-3|TRBV12-3/TRBV12-4|-|-
CASSFAGSPDTQYF
TGTGCCAGCAGTTTCGCGGGGTCCCCAGATACGCAGTATTTT
>TRBJ2-6|TRBV4-3|-|-
CASSRMVSGANVLTF
TGCGCCAGCAGCCGGATGGTTTCTGGGGCCAACGTCCTGACTTTC
>TRBJ1-1|TRBV7-6|-|-
CASTPVGGFGTEAFF
TGTGCCAGCACCCCGGTGGGGGGGTTTGGCACTGAAGCTTTCTTT
>TRBJ2-1|TRBV25-1|TRBD1|-
CASSRTGFNEKFF
TGTGCCAGCAGCCGGACAGGGTTCAATGAGAAGTTCTTC
>TRBJ2-7|TRBV18|-|few
CASSPTRKVEQYF
TGTGCCAGCTCACCGACTAGGAAAGTCGAGCAGTACTTC
>TRBJ2-5|TRBV7-2|TRBD2|few
CASSLGRLSGTETQYF
TGTGCCAGCAGCTTGGGACGACTAAGCGGGACCGAGACCCAGTACTTC
>TRBJ2-3|TRBV7-8|TRBD2|few
CASSPVAGTPTDTQYF
TGTGCCAGCAGCCCGGTAGCGGGGACGCCCACAGATACGCAGTATTTT
>TRBJ1-6|TRBV4-3|TRBD1|few
CASSLEGDRANSPLHF
TGCGCCAGCAGCCTCGAAGGTGACAGGGCGAATTCACCCCTCCACTTT
>TRBJ2-7|TRBV11-2|-|-
CASSLDRQGEQYF
TGTGCCAGCAGCTTAGATAGGCAGGGAGAGCAGTACTTC
>TRBJ1-2|TRBV12-3/TRBV12-4|-|few
CASSTTGLTIGYTF
TGTGCCAGCAGCACTACAGGGCTAACTATTGGCTACACCTTC
>TRBJ2-5|TRBV29-1|TRBD1|few
CSVPGQGMKTQYF
TGCAGCGTTCCGGGACAGGGTATGAAGACCCAGTACTTC
>TRBJ2-4|TRBV7-9|-|few
CASSSPNGAWDNSRVQAKNIQYF
TGTGCCAGCAGCTCCCCAAATGGTGCCTGGGACAACTCACGGGTCCAAGCCAAAAACATTCAGTACTTC
>TRBJ1-4|TRBV7-9|-|-
CASSSFAGRRTGKLFF
TGTGCCAGCAGTTCGTTTGCCGGACGCCGGACGGGAAAACTGTTTTTT
>TRBJ2-7|TRBV5-6|-|few
CASSLRQIYEQYF
TGTGCCAGCAGCTTGCGGCAGATCTACGAGCAGTACTTC
>TRBJ1-4|TRBV18|-|-
CASSPRTVTNEKLFF
TGTGCCAGCTCACCCCGGACAGTAACTAATGAAAAACTGTTTTTT
>TRBJ2-3|TRBV6-5|-|few
CASRSGDTQYF
TGTGCCAGCAGGTCAGGGGATACGCAGTATTTT
>TRBJ1-5|TRBV6-5|-|-
CASSAQGSQPQHF
TGTGCCAGCAGTGCGCAGGGGAGTCAGCCCCAGCATTTT
>TRBJ1-2|TRBV3-1|TRBD1|-
CASSRQGANYGYTF
TGTGCCAGCAGTCGACAGGGGGCCAACTATGGCTACACCTTC
>TRBJ2-3|TRBV12-3/TRBV12-4|TRBD1|-
CASSPQGARTDTQYF
TGTGCCAGCAGTCCACAGGGGGCGCGGACAGATACGCAGTATTTT
>TRBJ2-1|TRBV5-1|-|few
CASSKQGSVSYNEQFF
TGCGCCAGCAGCAAGCAGGGGAGTGTCTCCTACAATGAGCAGTTCTTC
>TRBJ2-1|TRBV10-2|TRBD2|-
CASSESTGGYNEQFF
TGCGCCAGCAGTGAGTCAACGGGGGGCTACAATGAGCAGTTCTTC
>TRBJ2-3|TRBV3-1|-|few
CASSPQSLRPGTDTQYF
TGTGCCAGCAGCCCCCAAAGTCTAAGACCGGGCACAGATACGCAGTATTTT
>TRBJ2-6|TRBV10-1|-|-
CAIPTALHSGANVLTF
TGCGCCATCCCGACAGCGTTACACTCTGGGGCCAACGTCCTGACTTTC
>TRBJ2-1|TRBV11-2|TRBD2|-
CASSLVGTGLARRDEQFF
TGTGCCAGCAGCTTAGTCGGTACGGGACTAGCTCGTCGGGATGAGCAGTTCTTC
>TRBJ1-2|TRBV5-4|-|-
CASSSTLGGYTF
TGTGCCAGCAGCTCAACCTTGGGTGGCTACACCTTC
>TRBJ1-1|TRBV10-3|TRBD1|few
CAIRQGGNTEAFF
TGTGCCATCAGACAGGGGGGGAACACTGAAGCTTTCTTT
>TRBJ2-3|TRBV4-1|-|-
CASSQELSSGVSTDTQYF
TGCGCCAGCAGCCAAGAACTATCATCGGGGGTTAGCACAGATACGCAGTATTTT
>TRBJ1-1|TRBV6-6|-|-
CASSYWGTTEAFF
TGTGCCAGCAGTTACTGGGGAACCACTGAAGCTTTCTTT
>TRBJ1-5|TRBV20-1|-|-
CSARAGHQPQHF
TGCAGTGCTAGAGCTGGGCATCAGCCCCAGCATTTT
>TRBJ1-2|TRBV20-1|-|few
CSAGSAASGYTF
TGCAGTGCCGGGAGTGCGGCATCTGGCTACACCTTC
>TRBJ2-1|TRBV7-2|-|many
CASSPGLGRGLFF
TGTGCCAGCAGCCCTGGACTTGGGCGGGGACTGTTCTTC
>TRBJ2-5|TRBV3-1|-|few
CASLRTAQETQYF
TGTGCCAGCCTGAGGACAGCTCAAGAGACCCAGTACTTC
>TRBJ1-1|TRBV7-9|TRBD1|few
CASSPTKGATEAFF
TGTGCCAGCAGCCCGACTAAGGGGGCCACTGAAGCTTTCTTT
>TRBJ2-3|TRBV12-3/TRBV12-4|TRBD2|few
CASSHRTSGGDTQYF
TGTGCCAGCAGCCATCGGACTAGCGGGGGGGATACGCAGTATTTT
>TRBJ2-1|TRBV9|-|few
CASSVDAGPNNEQFF
TGTGCCAGCAGCGTAGACGCGGGTCCCAACAATGAGCAGTTCTTC
>TRBJ1-5|TRBV7-9|TRBD1|few
CASSAGQPTQPQHF
TGTGCCAGCAGCGCGGGACAGCCAACTCAGCCCCAGCATTTT
>TRBJ1-1|TRBV7-9|-|-
CASSLDVGSAFF
TGTGCCAGCAGCCTAGACGTGGGTTCGGCTTTCTTT
>TRBJ2-1|TRBV20-1|-|-
CSARDLGSGSYNEQFF
TGCAGTGCTAGAGATTTGGGTTCCGGGTCCTACAATGAGCAGTTCTTC
>TRBJ2-5|TRBV5-1|-|-
CASRGSGQETQYF
TGCGCCAGCAGGGGTAGCGGCCAAGAGACCCAGTACTTC
>TRBJ1-1|TRBV19|TRBD1|many
CASRTGGTEAFF
TGTGCCAGTAGGACAGGGGGTACTGAAGCTTTCTTT
>TRBJ2-2|TRBV6-2/TRBV6-3|TRBD1|-
CASRQGGTGELFF
TGTGCCAGCCGACAGGGGGGCACCGGGGAGCTGTTTTTT
>TRBJ1-5|TRBV10-3|-|few
CAISKGDQSPQHF
TGTGCCATCTCAAAGGGAGATCAAAGTCCCCAGCATTTT
>TRBJ2-3|TRBV28|TRBD2|once
CASSFRRVAGGRTDTQYF
TGTGCCAGCAGTTTCAGGCGGGTAGCGGGGGGGCGCACAGATACGCAGTATTTT
>TRBJ2-3|TRBV12-3/TRBV12-4|TRBD2|few
CASSPWGSGASDTQYF
TGTGCCAGCAGCCCTTGGGGTAGCGGGGCCTCAGATACGCAGTATTTT